Each of the 29 T cell receptor beta chains below was sequenced from the same sample in a study of blood T cell repertoires in COVID-19. The method was immunoSEQ multiplex PCR; TCRdb's version includes in-frame clones alone and lacks a portion of them. This sample yields around 450,000 clones, of which more than 85% are seen a single time; 4.3% belongs to the top ten. Material for sequencing was peripheral blood. All receptors derive from a woman aged 30 to 39 with acute or convalescent COVID-19.

The rearrangement uses TRBV12-5 and TRBJ1-6; TRBD1 agrees at 7 bases. CDR3 length: 15 amino acids. Per the germline V gene, CDR1 is LGHNT and CDR2 is FRNRAP. V trimming: 1 base; J trimming: 9 bases; junction bases outside the gene matches: 6. The CDR3, as DNA: TGTGCTAGTGGTTTGGAAGCTGACAGGGTTTCACCCCTCCACTTT. Amino acids: CASGLEADRVSPLHF.

V usage is TRBV23-1 and J usage is TRBJ2-7; the D gene is possibly TRBD2 (5 bases). TRBV23-1 is an ORF for which the function is uncertain. Trimming removed 0 bases at V and 6 bases at J, with 15 bases between. This CDR3 is 15 amino acids long. The CDR3 coding sequence is TGCGCCAGCAGTCAATCAGGGCCGGGATCCCGCGAGCAGTACTTC. Encoded protein: CASSQSGPGSREQYF.

Comment on this clone: At the DNA level, this CDR3 is encoded by other sequences in the same sample as well. The chain recombines TRBV9 with TRBJ2-2; 8 bases map to TRBD2. Looked up from germline, CDR1 is SGDLS and CDR2 is YYNGEE. This CDR3 has 15 amino acids. V was pared by 1 base and J by 4 bases, with 3 bases of the junction left unmatched. The CDR3 region is CASSVSGGATGELFF. CDR3 nucleotide sequence: TGTGCCAGCAGCGTAAGCGGGGGAGCCACCGGGGAGCTGTTTTTT.

This clone was seen a few times. This chain links TRBV6-5 with TRBJ2-1; tentative D call: TRBD2 (6 bases). Trimming cost V 7 bases and J 4 bases, with 17 bases left between them. The length of the CDR3 is 15 residues. Per germline, CDR1 MNHEY and CDR2 SVGAGI. The CDR3 nucleotides read TGTGCCAGCACTATGGGACTGACCTTTTACAATGAGCAGTTCTTC. Protein: CASTMGLTFYNEQFF.

The CDR3 DNA sequence: TGTGCCAGCAGCCTAGGCCCGGGACAGGGAGGCGAGCAGTACTTC. It is translated as CASSLGPGQGGEQYF. V is TRBV5-6 and J is TRBJ2-7; TRBD1 aligns across 9 bases. CDR1 is SGHDT, CDR2 YYEEEE, per germline. With 4 bases clipped from V and 6 bases from J, the junction kept 11 bases outside the gene matches. The CDR3 sequence is 15 residues long. Looking up the rest from reference TRBV5-6 and TRBJ2-7 gives the full variable domain: DAGVTQSPTHLIKTRGQQVTLRCSPKSGHDTVSWYQQALGQGPQFIFQYYEEEERQRGNFPDRFSGHQFPNYSSELNVNALLLGDSALYLCASSLGPGQGGEQYFGPGTRLTVT.

The chain combines TRBV11-2 with TRBJ2-1; 12 nucleotides match TRBD2. CDR3 length equals 18 residues. The germline gives CDR1 SGHAT, CDR2 FQNNGV. The J segment lost 7 bases and the V segment lost 0 bases, leaving 10 bases of the junction unmatched. The CDR3 loop is CASSLDLLAGGLSNEQFF. The CDR3 DNA reads TGTGCCAGCAGCTTAGATCTCCTAGCGGGGGGGCTTTCGAATGAGCAGTTCTTC.

The DNA of the CDR3 is TGTGCCAGCAGTTTGGGTACGGCGGCGGCTGAAGCTTTCTTT. Its translation is CASSLGTAAAEAFF. V usage is TRBV28 and J usage is TRBJ1-1; D is uncertain. Trimming cost V 3 bases and J 6 bases, with 14 bases left between them. CDR1 and CDR2 from the germline V gene are MDHEN and SYDVKM. This CDR3 is built from 14 residues. Full variable domain (outside the CDR3, taken from reference TRBV28 and TRBJ1-1): DVKVTQSSRYLVKRTGEKVFLECVQDMDHENMFWYRQDPGLGLRLIYFSYDVKMKEKGDIPEGYSVSREKKERFSLILESASTNQTSMYLCASSLGTAAAEAFFGQGTRLTVV.

The chain couples TRBV11-1 to TRBJ2-3, with D possibly being TRBD2 (6 bases). CDR3 size: 15 residues. Germline loops: CDR1 SGHAT, CDR2 FQDESV (reference sequence). With 2 bases removed from V and 4 bases from J, the gap between germline ends came to 13 bases. As DNA, the CDR3 is TGTGCCAGCAGCTTAAGGCCCAGGGACTCAGATACGCAGTATTTT. Its protein is CASSLRPRDSDTQYF.

This clone showed up many times. The CDR3: CASKGGAFSSEQFF. CDR3 DNA: TGTGCCAGCAAGGGGGGGGCGTTCAGTAGTGAGCAGTTCTTC. The chain uses TRBV27 and TRBJ2-1; possible D gene TRBD2, 7 bases. V lost 7 bases, J lost 9 bases, and 19 bases lay in between. The CDR3 sequence is 14 residues long. The germline V gene encodes CDR1 MNHEY and CDR2 SMNVEV (reference sequence).

The chain recombines TRBV19 with TRBJ2-7, with 8 bases aligning to TRBD2. Germline CDR1 and CDR2: LNHDA and SQIVND (reference sequence). The CDR3 is made up of 14 amino acids. V was clipped by 4 bases and J by 0 bases; unmatched bases: 2. DNA for the CDR3: TGTGCCAGTAGTAATAGCGGGGCCTCCTACGAGCAGTACTTC. This sequence encodes CASSNSGASYEQYF.

The chain employs TRBV19 and TRBJ2-7; maybe TRBD1 (5 bases). The V end lost 3 bases, the J end lost 3 bases, and 15 bases lay between the germline ends. CDR1 is LNHDA and CDR2 is SQIVND in the germline V gene (reference sequence). The CDR3 totals 15 residues. DNA of the CDR3: TGTGCCAGTAGTATGAGGCAGGGCGCAGGCTACGAGCAGTACTTC. It yields the protein CASSMRQGAGYEQYF.

The rearrangement links TRBV9 to TRBJ2-3; D unclear. V was pared by 4 bases and J by 4 bases, with 13 bases between. Germline V gene lookup returns CDR1 SGDLS and CDR2 YYNGEE. CDR3 length equals 14 residues. The CDR3 DNA follows: TGTGCCAGCAGCCCGCAACAGAAGGCAGATACGCAGTATTTT. This translates into CASSPQQKADTQYF.

This chain links TRBV2 with TRBJ2-7; D may be TRBD1 (6 bases). The CDR3 contains 14 residues. The V end was cut by 6 bases, the J end by 0 bases, with 12 bases between. Germline V CDR1 and CDR2: SNHLY, FYNNEI. CDR3: CASRDSLFSYEQYF. The CDR3 region has the DNA TGTGCCAGCAGGGACAGTCTATTCTCCTACGAGCAGTACTTC.

The V call is TRBV19, the J call TRBJ2-2, with D uncertain. The CDR3 has 16 residues. Germline V gene lookup returns CDR1 LNHDA and CDR2 SQIVND (reference sequence). The V gene lost 5 bases and the J gene lost 1 base, with 14 bases spanning the gap. The CDR3 DNA reads as TGTGCCAGTAGTCCCGATCCCCTAGGGAACACCGGGGAGCTGTTTTTT. This codes for CASSPDPLGNTGELFF.

About this clone: This specimen includes other DNA sequences encoding the same CDR3. Here the CDR3 DNA reads TGCAGCGCAACGGGGAATGAGCAGTTCTTC. Translating gives CSATGNEQFF. This chain uses TRBV29-1 with TRBJ2-1, with D tentatively TRBD2 (5 bases). This CDR3 has 10 residues. CDR1 is SQVTM, CDR2 ANQGSEA, per germline. V lost 7 bases, J lost 7 bases, and 8 bases lay in between.

This chain connects TRBV7-6 to TRBJ2-1; 11 bases fit TRBD2. Looked up from germline, CDR1 is SGHVS and CDR2 is FNYEAQ. V lost 1 base to trimming and J lost 0 bases; unmatched junction nucleotides: 8. CDR3 length equals 19 residues. In DNA, the CDR3 is TGTGCCAGCAGCTTAGATCATAGCGGGGGGGCTAGCTCCTACAATGAGCAGTTCTTC. Protein sequence: CASSLDHSGGASSYNEQFF.

The chain links TRBV3-1 (or the pseudogene TRBV3-2) to TRBJ1-6; TRBD1 aligns across 7 bases. This CDR3 is 16 amino acids long. From germline, CDR1 is LGHDT and CDR2 YNNKEL (reference sequence). With 6 bases clipped from V and 6 bases from J, the junction kept 11 bases outside the gene matches. CDR3 protein: CASRPTGWDRNSPLHF. DNA of the CDR3: TGTGCCAGCAGGCCGACAGGGTGGGACCGTAATTCACCCCTCCACTTT.

Remarks on this clone: Other DNA sequences in the same sample also yield this CDR3. The gene calls are TRBV29-1 and TRBJ2-5; weak D call: TRBD2 (5 bases). V lost 6 bases to trimming and J lost 4 bases, with 6 bases between them. Per the germline V gene, CDR1 is SQVTM and CDR2 is ANQGSEA. The CDR3 length is 10 residues. CDR3 sequence (DNA): TGCAGCGTCGGAGGAGAGACCCAGTACTTC. Translation: CSVGGETQYF. Based on the CDR3 plus reference TRBV29-1 and TRBJ2-5, the full variable domain is SAVISQKPSRDICQRGTSLTIQCQVDSQVTMMFWYRQQPGQSLTLIATANQGSEATYESGFVIDKFPISRPNLTFSTLTVSNMSPEDSSIYLCSVGGETQYFGPGTRLLVL.

Notes on this clone: Other nucleotide sequences from this sample produce the same CDR3. This chain uses TRBV7-9 with TRBJ1-2; the match to TRBD1 covers 9 bases. The ends lost 3 bases at V and 2 bases at J; junction bases unmatched: 1. From germline, CDR1 is SEHNR and CDR2 FQNEAQ (reference sequence). The CDR3 is 14 amino acids. In DNA form, the CDR3 reads TGTGCCAGCAGCTTGGGACAGGGAAACTATGGCTACACCTTC. It specifies CASSLGQGNYGYTF.

This sequence joins TRBV2 and TRBJ2-3; the match to TRBD2 covers 11 bases. CDR1 and CDR2 from the germline V gene are SNHLY and FYNNEI. J gave up 2 bases and V 6 bases, and 4 bases lay outside the gene matches. CDR3 length: 15 residues. In DNA form, the CDR3 reads TGTGCCAGCAGAGCGGGACTAGCGGACACAGATACGCAGTATTTT. Encoded protein: CASRAGLADTDTQYF. The full variable domain, its missing parts supplied by reference TRBV2 and TRBJ2-3, is EPEVTQTPSHQVTQMGQEVILRCVPISNHLYFYWYRQILGQKVEFLVSFYNNEISEKSEIFDDQFSVERPDGSNFTLKIRSTKLEDSAMYFCASRAGLADTDTQYFGPGTRLTVL.

This clone was seen many times. The chain recombines TRBV7-9 with TRBJ2-5; 10 bases match TRBD1. CDR1 is SEHNR and CDR2 is FQNEAQ in the germline V gene (reference sequence). This CDR3 is built from 15 residues. The junction had 9 bases not matched to a gene; V was cut back by 7 bases and J by 4 bases. CDR3 region: CASTSGTGVIETQYF. The CDR3 DNA reads TGTGCCAGCACCTCCGGGACAGGGGTAATAGAGACCCAGTACTTC.

CDR3 protein: CASSFEGENTEAFF. In DNA, the CDR3 is TGTGCCAGCAGCTTTGAGGGGGAGAACACTGAAGCTTTCTTT. V is TRBV5-4 and J is TRBJ1-1, with a weak D call TRBD1 (6 bases). CDR3 length: 14 residues. Looked up from germline, CDR1 is SGHNT and CDR2 is YYREEE (reference sequence). Trimming stripped 2 bases from V and 1 base from J, with 9 bases between.

The CDR3, as DNA: TGTGCCAGCAGTTTATCGAAGGCGTTGGCGGGTTTGGGAAGCTCTGGCTACACCTTC. Encoded protein: CASSLSKALAGLGSSGYTF. The rearrangement joins TRBV27 to TRBJ1-2; no clear D. Looked up from germline, CDR1 is MNHEY and CDR2 is SMNVEV (reference sequence). This CDR3 has 19 residues. Trimming removed 0 bases at V and 7 bases at J, with 27 bases between.

The chain is built from TRBV18 and TRBJ1-1, with TRBD1 matching over 7 bases. The CDR3 is 14 residues long. With V trimmed by 5 bases and J by 1 base, 4 bases remained unmatched. Germline V gene lookup returns CDR1 KGHSH and CDR2 LQKENI. The CDR3 here is CASSSRTGNTEAFF. CDR3 nucleotide sequence: TGTGCCAGCTCATCAAGGACAGGGAACACTGAAGCTTTCTTT.

Note on this clone: An end of the junction differs from the germline gene, which may be a read error. V and J are TRBV28 and TRBJ1-2; tentatively, D is TRBD1 (6 bases). Germline V gene lookup returns CDR1 MDHEN and CDR2 SYDVKM. This CDR3 spans 15 amino acids. Here the CDR3 DNA reads TGTGCCAGCAGTTTAATTCGGGGGGCAGGCTATGGCTACATCTTC. This sequence encodes CASSLIRGAGYGYIF.

V usage is TRBV19 and J usage is TRBJ1-2; D gene uncertain. The germline V gene encodes CDR1 LNHDA and CDR2 SQIVND (reference sequence). The V gene lost 2 bases and the J gene lost 1 base, with 5 bases spanning the gap. CDR3 length equals 13 residues. This CDR3 reads CASSIPGNYGYTF. As DNA, the CDR3 is TGTGCCAGTAGTATACCGGGTAACTATGGCTACACCTTC.

This clone occurred once. The V call is TRBV2, the J call TRBJ2-7, with TRBD2 matching over 10 bases. Trimming cost V 7 bases and J 6 bases; bases outside gene matches: 18. This CDR3 has 17 residues. Germline lookup yields CDR1 SNHLY and CDR2 FYNNEI. CDR3 sequence: CASIPPPTTSGLGEQYF. CDR3 nucleotides: TGTGCCAGCATCCCTCCCCCCACGACTAGCGGGTTAGGCGAGCAGTACTTC.

This chain joins TRBV7-6 and TRBJ1-3; 9 bases are a match to TRBD1. The germline V gene encodes CDR1 SGHVS and CDR2 FNYEAQ. The CDR3 has 16 residues. V was pared by 5 bases and J by 1 base, with 6 bases of the junction left unmatched. The CDR3 nucleotides read TGTGCCAGCAGCGAAACAGGGGGCGCGTCTGGAAACACCATATATTTT. This encodes CASSETGGASGNTIYF.

This clone was detected only a few times. The rearrangement links TRBV10-1 to TRBJ2-5; D not certain. Germline V lookup: CDR1 WNHNN, CDR2 SYGVQD (reference sequence). Trimming left V 6 bases short and J 4 bases short, with 6 bases between. This CDR3 has 11 residues. In DNA, the CDR3 is TGCGCCAGCAGGACACCAGAGACCCAGTACTTC. Translated: CASRTPETQYF.